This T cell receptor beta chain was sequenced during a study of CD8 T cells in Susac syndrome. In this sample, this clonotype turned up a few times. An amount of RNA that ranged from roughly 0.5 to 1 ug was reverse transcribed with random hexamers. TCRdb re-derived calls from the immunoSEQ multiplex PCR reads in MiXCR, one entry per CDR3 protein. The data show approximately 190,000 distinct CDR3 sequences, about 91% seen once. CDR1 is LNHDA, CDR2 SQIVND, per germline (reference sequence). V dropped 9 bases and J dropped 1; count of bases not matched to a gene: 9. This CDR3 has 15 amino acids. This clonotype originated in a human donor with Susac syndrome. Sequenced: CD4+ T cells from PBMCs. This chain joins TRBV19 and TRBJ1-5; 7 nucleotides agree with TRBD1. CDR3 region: CASRRDRASNQPQHF. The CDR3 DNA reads TGTGCCAGCCGGAGAGACAGGGCCAGCAATCAGCCCCAGCATTTT.